These T cell receptor beta chains were read from a single sample in a study of blood T cell repertoires in COVID-19. The data were produced by immunoSEQ multiplex PCR, yet TCRdb's version contains in-frame clones alone and is incomplete. Here the sample spans fewer than 100,000 clones, 80% to 90% being singletons. The sequenced sample consisted of peripheral blood. Receptor source: a man in his sixties with acute or convalescent COVID-19. CDR3s leave out the opening cysteine and the closing phenylalanine or tryptophan. The D gene is left open where the match is weak.

d_gene,v_gene,j_gene,CDR3aa
TRBD1,TRBV10-3,TRBJ2-1,AISPGQGYNEQF
.,TRBV6-6,TRBJ1-2,ASNLKGNYGYT
TRBD2,TRBV6-2/TRBV6-3,TRBJ2-2,ASSPSGRGTGELF
TRBD1,TRBV7-9,TRBJ2-5,ASSPGTEPQETQY
TRBD1,TRBV27,TRBJ2-7,ASSKGQGRRSSYEQY
.,TRBV6-5,TRBJ2-5,ASSPRTLAETQY
.,TRBV7-6,TRBJ1-3,ASTRTPKPGNTIY
TRBD2,TRBV9,TRBJ2-1,ASSVALWGGNNEQF
.,TRBV5-1,TRBJ1-2,ASSQRTDGYT
TRBD1,TRBV6-6,TRBJ2-7,ASIQNRGQSYEQY
.,TRBV19,TRBJ1-3,ASSSLGRARDTIY
TRBD1,TRBV19,TRBJ1-2,ASTPSTGPNYGYT
TRBD2,TRBV5-1,TRBJ2-2,ASSGTSGNTGELF
TRBD2,TRBV9,TRBJ2-5,ASSALAGGPETQY
TRBD1,TRBV6-6,TRBJ2-1,ASSIGRDRRF
TRBD2,TRBV10-2,TRBJ2-1,ASSVSSGRWNEQF
TRBD1,TRBV6-5,TRBJ2-7,ASGTGGTGEQY
.,TRBV7-9,TRBJ2-5,ASSFEGGYQETQY
.,TRBV5-3,TRBJ2-7,ARSGDI
.,TRBV2,TRBJ1-5,ASSESGSNQPQH
TRBD1,TRBV9,TRBJ2-3,ASSVVDSGGYSTDTQY
.,TRBV11-2,TRBJ2-7,ASSFLRAPTYEQY
.,TRBV5-4,TRBJ2-7,ASSFSRSYEQY
.,TRBV29-1,TRBJ1-4,SVEWREKLF
.,TRBV6-5,TRBJ1-2,AKSTAGTNYGYT
.,TRBV18,TRBJ1-2,ASSELQVVYGYT
.,TRBV3-1/TRBV3-2,TRBJ2-5,ASRNPRTPQETQY
.,TRBV28,TRBJ1-1,ASRAGNTEAF
.,TRBV18,TRBJ2-3,ASSPPIVDTQY
.,TRBV12-1,TRBJ2-7,ASSFPGNDYEQY
.,TRBV7-8,TRBJ1-2,ASSSGTLHYGYT
TRBD1,TRBV6-1,TRBJ1-3,ASSGGTGAGQSSGNTIY
TRBD2,TRBV11-3,TRBJ2-7,ASSLTSGTDYEQY
TRBD1,TRBV5-8,TRBJ1-5,ASSTFGQGKFNQPQH
TRBD1,TRBV30,TRBJ2-7,AWSAGTGLQY
.,TRBV5-8,TRBJ2-4,ASSYLGQAKNIQY
TRBD2,TRBV19,TRBJ2-3,ASSLLAGGPDTQY
.,TRBV9,TRBJ2-5,ASSVDIASKETQY
TRBD1,TRBV5-1,TRBJ2-7,ASSLGTGEGPPYEQY
.,TRBV5-1,TRBJ1-1,ASSLALLGRGGFKSNTEAF
.,TRBV27,TRBJ2-2,ASGDRANTGELF
TRBD2,TRBV2,TRBJ2-1,ARAGGSRDEQF
.,TRBV7-9,TRBJ1-6,ASSSGPSSTPRGSPLH
.,TRBV5-6,TRBJ2-7,ASSFQSYEQY
.,TRBV7-9,TRBJ1-2,ASSLGPGGMTGGYT
.,TRBV19,TRBJ1-1,ASSPPYLAENTEAF
.,TRBV5-1,TRBJ2-3,ASSLDIADTQY
TRBD2,TRBV9,TRBJ2-3,ASSVAAGSTDTQY
TRBD1,TRBV7-6,TRBJ2-2,ASSLLGQGPTGELF
TRBD1,TRBV19,TRBJ2-3,ASRGQGMATDTQY
.,TRBV11-3,TRBJ2-1,ASSYGGWGYNEQF
.,TRBV18,TRBJ2-2,ASSPNSFGLSNTGELF
.,TRBV27,TRBJ2-4,ASSLKAVGDIQY
TRBD1,TRBV19,TRBJ1-1,ASSMDWTGEAF
TRBD1,TRBV6-5,TRBJ1-2,ASSRDRGGYT
.,TRBV7-2,TRBJ2-3,ASSLGTARTDTQY
.,TRBV21-1,TRBJ1-1,ASSGTGPEAF
TRBD1,TRBV5-1,TRBJ2-1,ASSPGTGSYNEQF
.,TRBV6-5,TRBJ2-7,ASTRGTYEQY